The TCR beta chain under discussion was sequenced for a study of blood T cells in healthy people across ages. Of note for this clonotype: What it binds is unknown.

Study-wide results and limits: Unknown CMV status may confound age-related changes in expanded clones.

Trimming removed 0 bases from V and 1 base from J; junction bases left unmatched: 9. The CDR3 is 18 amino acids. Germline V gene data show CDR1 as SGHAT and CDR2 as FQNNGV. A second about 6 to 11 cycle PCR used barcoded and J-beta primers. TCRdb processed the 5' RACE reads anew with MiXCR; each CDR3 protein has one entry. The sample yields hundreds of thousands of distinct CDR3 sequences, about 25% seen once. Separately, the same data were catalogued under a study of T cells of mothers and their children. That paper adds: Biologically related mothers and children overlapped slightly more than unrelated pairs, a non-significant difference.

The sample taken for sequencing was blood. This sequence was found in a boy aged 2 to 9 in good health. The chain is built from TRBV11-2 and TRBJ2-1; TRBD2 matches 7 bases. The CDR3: CASSLEGVASGSYNEQFF. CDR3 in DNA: TGTGCCAGCAGCTTAGAGGGAGTAGCTAGCGGATCCTACAATGAGCAGTTCTTC.